These T cell receptor beta chains were read from a single sample in a study of blood T cell repertoires in COVID-19. Using immunoSEQ multiplex PCR, the repertoire was profiled, and TCRdb retains in-frame clones only, with some absent. The sample holds 150,000 to 200,000 clones, roughly 93% seen once. The material sequenced was peripheral blood. These receptors were obtained from an older woman with COVID-19, enrolled during active disease. Each CDR3 is given with its conserved first and last residue. The D gene is left open where the match is weak. Rows give clone size only sometimes, using once, few, many, or a class for an expanded clone.

>-|TRBD1|TRBV6-5|TRBJ1-5
CASRGQGFNQPQHF
TGTGCCAGCAGAGGACAGGGCTTCAATCAGCCCCAGCATTTT
>-|TRBD1|TRBV19|TRBJ1-5
CASSASGQGARQPQHF
TGTGCCAGTAGTGCCTCGGGACAGGGGGCGAGACAGCCCCAGCATTTT
>-|TRBD1|TRBV30|TRBJ2-1
CAWTTGQGSYNEQFF
TGTGCCTGGACTACAGGACAGGGTTCCTACAATGAGCAGTTCTTC
>-|TRBD1|TRBV6-5|TRBJ2-7
CASSSGQGIDEQYF
TGTGCCAGCAGTTCGGGACAGGGGATCGACGAGCAGTACTTC
>-|TRBD1|TRBV4-2|TRBJ1-6
CASSQPDREGSPLHF
TGTGCCAGCAGCCAGCCGGACAGGGAGGGATCACCCCTCCACTTT
>-|-|TRBV6-2/TRBV6-3|TRBJ2-7
CASSRGFLEQYF
TGTGCCAGCAGCCGAGGTTTCCTCGAGCAGTACTTC
>once|TRBD1|TRBV6-2/TRBV6-3|TRBJ2-7
CASSYSGAGGIYEQYF
TGTGCCAGCAGTTACTCGGGGGCAGGGGGAATCTACGAGCAGTACTTC
>-|TRBD1|TRBV9|TRBJ1-2
CASSPGQLIFYGYTF
TGTGCCAGCAGCCCGGGACAGCTAATCTTCTATGGCTACACCTTC
>-|TRBD1|TRBV24-1|TRBJ2-2
CATSDSQGAPGELFF
TGTGCCACCAGTGACTCACAGGGGGCGCCCGGGGAGCTGTTTTTT
>-|-|TRBV5-1|TRBJ1-2
CASSPSENGYTF
TGCGCCAGCAGCCCGAGCGAGAATGGCTACACCTTC
>-|-|TRBV12-3/TRBV12-4|TRBJ1-4
CASSPTKVSKLFF
TGTGCCAGCAGCCCCACTAAAGTTTCGAAACTGTTTTTT
>-|-|TRBV29-1|TRBJ2-1
CSVEDGGFYYNEQFF
TGCAGCGTTGAAGATGGGGGCTTCTACTACAATGAGCAGTTCTTC
>-|-|TRBV6-5|TRBJ1-3
CASIPEVAPGYTIYF
TGTGCCAGCATCCCCGAGGTAGCCCCGGGATACACCATATATTTT
>few|TRBD1|TRBV11-2|TRBJ1-6
CASSLGPGTGIRSPLHF
TGTGCCAGCAGCTTAGGTCCGGGGACAGGGATACGTTCACCCCTCCACTTT
>-|-|TRBV27|TRBJ1-1
CASGQTTNTEAFF
TGTGCCAGTGGACAGACTACGAACACTGAAGCTTTCTTT
>-|TRBD2|TRBV6-2/TRBV6-3|TRBJ2-5
CASSYPDTRLAVEETQYF
TGTGCCAGCAGTTACCCCGACACCCGACTAGCGGTGGAAGAGACCCAGTACTTC
>-|-|TRBV19|TRBJ1-5
CASSMRRADRAQPQHF
TGTGCCAGTAGTATGAGGAGGGCCGACAGAGCTCAGCCCCAGCATTTT
>-|TRBD1|TRBV15|TRBJ1-1
CATSRAGQGPEAFF
TGTGCCACCAGCAGAGCCGGACAGGGCCCTGAAGCTTTCTTT
>-|-|TRBV5-6|TRBJ1-2
CASSSETGYSGYTF
TGTGCCAGCAGCTCAGAAACAGGGTACAGTGGCTACACCTTC
>-|-|TRBV6-6|TRBJ2-1
CASSGHAGLERVEQFF
TGTGCCAGCAGCGGACACGCGGGACTTGAACGGGTGGAGCAGTTCTTC
>-|-|TRBV18|TRBJ1-1
CASSPREGGTEAFF
TGTGCCAGCTCCCCAAGAGAAGGGGGAACTGAAGCTTTCTTT
>once|TRBD2|TRBV2|TRBJ2-3
CASSFPGGADTQYF
TGTGCCAGCAGTTTTCCGGGGGGGGCAGATACGCAGTATTTT
>-|TRBD1|TRBV23-1|TRBJ1-5
CASSQMDATHPSGQENLVNQPQHF
TGCGCCAGCAGTCAGATGGACGCGACCCACCCCAGTGGACAGGAAAATTTGGTGAATCAGCCCCAGCATTTT
>-|TRBD2|TRBV7-9|TRBJ2-3
CASSLMAGGPKDTQYF
TGTGCCAGCAGCTTAATGGCGGGGGGGCCAAAAGATACGCAGTATTTT
>once|TRBD1|TRBV2|TRBJ2-1
CASSEKPWTGDINEQFF
TGTGCCAGCAGTGAAAAACCCTGGACAGGCGATATCAATGAGCAGTTCTTC
>-|TRBD1|TRBV6-5|TRBJ1-6
CASSFNRGDSPLHF
TGTGCCAGCAGTTTTAACAGGGGGGATTCACCCCTCCACTTT
>-|TRBD1|TRBV5-4|TRBJ2-5
CASSPGTGEQETQYF
TGTGCCAGCAGCCCCGGGACAGGGGAGCAAGAGACCCAGTACTTC
>-|-|TRBV5-6|TRBJ2-2
CASSLVGSGHTGELFF
TGTGCCAGCAGCTTGGTCGGCAGTGGGCACACCGGGGAGCTGTTTTTT
>-|-|TRBV6-2/TRBV6-3|TRBJ1-2
CASSYASGFGYTF
TGTGCCAGCAGTTATGCTTCAGGGTTTGGCTACACCTTC
>-|TRBD2|TRBV27|TRBJ2-2
CASSLGLAGTGELFF
TGTGCCAGCAGTTTAGGACTAGCGGGGACCGGGGAGCTGTTTTTT
>-|TRBD1|TRBV2|TRBJ1-6
CASKGTDNSPLHF
TGTGCCAGCAAGGGGACAGATAATTCACCCCTCCACTTT
>once|-|TRBV11-1|TRBJ1-2
CASSLARSNYGYTF
TGTGCCAGCAGCTTAGCACGGAGTAACTATGGCTACACCTTC
>-|-|TRBV5-1|TRBJ1-4
CASSLRGNDEKLFF
TGCGCCAGCAGCTTGAGGGGGAATGATGAAAAACTGTTTTTT
>-|TRBD1|TRBV13|TRBJ2-7
CASSLRDREYEQYF
TGTGCCAGCAGCCTACGGGACAGGGAATACGAGCAGTACTTC
>-|TRBD2|TRBV19|TRBJ2-1
CASSWTSRTYNEQFF
TGTGCCAGTAGTTGGACTAGCCGTACCTACAATGAGCAGTTCTTC
>-|TRBD1|TRBV6-6|TRBJ2-7
CASSGDREGYEQYF
TGTGCCAGCAGCGGGGACAGAGAAGGCTACGAGCAGTACTTC
>once|TRBD1|TRBV10-3|TRBJ1-1
CAAQGDLDTEAFF
TGTGCCGCCCAGGGGGACTTGGACACTGAAGCTTTCTTT
>-|-|TRBV6-2/TRBV6-3|TRBJ1-2
CASSREGGYTF
TGTGCCAGCAGCCGTGAGGGTGGCTACACCTTC
>-|-|TRBV30|TRBJ1-1
CAWSVLSLNQGAFF
TGTGCCTGGAGTGTTCTTTCCCTAAACCAGGGAGCTTTCTTT
>-|TRBD1|TRBV5-1|TRBJ1-1
CASSLFGTGAQDTEAFF
TGCGCCAGCAGCTTGTTTGGGACAGGGGCGCAGGACACTGAAGCTTTCTTT
>-|TRBD1|TRBV2|TRBJ2-5
CASTGDRVVGETQYF
TGTGCCAGCACGGGGGACAGGGTGGTCGGAGAGACCCAGTACTTC
>-|-|TRBV18|TRBJ1-3
CASSPPRPVDTIYF
TGTGCCAGCTCACCACCGAGGCCTGTTGACACCATATATTTT
>-|-|TRBV29-1|TRBJ1-1
CSVAALRTEAFF
TGCAGCGTCGCGGCGCTTAGGACTGAAGCTTTCTTT
>-|-|TRBV14|TRBJ1-4
CASSQAGRGREKLFF
TGTGCCAGCAGCCAAGCAGGCAGGGGCCGAGAAAAACTGTTTTTT
>-|TRBD2|TRBV9|TRBJ2-2
CASSVGASGGDGELFF
TGTGCCAGCAGCGTAGGAGCTAGCGGGGGAGACGGGGAGCTGTTTTTT
>once|TRBD1|TRBV5-1|TRBJ1-1
CASSLLITPDRGNTEAFF
TGCGCCAGCAGCCTTCTTATTACCCCGGACAGGGGGAACACTGAAGCTTTCTTT
>-|-|TRBV6-1|TRBJ1-2
CASSDTGRDYGYTF
TGTGCCAGCAGTGACACGGGAAGGGACTATGGCTACACCTTC
>-|TRBD1|TRBV5-4|TRBJ2-7
CASSQDPGTGAYEQYF
TGTGCCAGCAGTCAAGATCCCGGGACAGGGGCCTACGAGCAGTACTTC
>-|TRBD2|TRBV4-3|TRBJ2-3
CASSQGTSGGVWTQYF
TGCGCCAGCAGCCAGGGGACTAGCGGGGGGGTGTGGACGCAGTATTTT
>-|-|TRBV19|TRBJ1-3
CAHGPGTSGNTIYF
TGTGCCCATGGCCCAGGGACTTCTGGAAACACCATATATTTT
>once|TRBD1|TRBV2|TRBJ1-1
CASNRDRETEAFF
TGTGCCAGCAATAGGGACAGGGAAACTGAAGCTTTCTTT
>-|TRBD1|TRBV25-1|TRBJ1-1
CASRQTGMNTEAFF
TGTGCCAGCAGACAGACAGGGATGAACACTGAAGCTTTCTTT
>-|-|TRBV6-5|TRBJ2-7
CASTRDWSYEQYF
TGTGCCAGCACCCGAGACTGGAGCTACGAGCAGTACTTC
>-|-|TRBV11-2|TRBJ2-5
CASSGRTLETQYF
TGTGCCAGCAGCGGACGGACACTAGAGACCCAGTACTTC